The 5 T cell receptor beta chains presented below share a single source sample, sequenced in a study of identical twins. MiXCR, run by TCRdb on the 5' RACE reads, gives a single entry per CDR3 protein. The data show 500,000 to 700,000 distinct CDR3 sequences, roughly 7.2% seen once. These data also formed part of another study, on yellow fever vaccine responses in identical twins.

Specimen: PBMCs. The receptors here all came from a woman under 30 in good health.

This clonotype was seen only a few times. The chain carries TRBV5-1 and TRBJ2-1; TRBD2 agrees at 9 bases. The CDR3 is 18 residues long. Per germline, CDR1 SGHRS and CDR2 YFSETQ. With V trimmed by 0 bases and J by 1 base, 8 bases remained unmatched. CDR3 nucleotide sequence: TGCGCCAGCAGCTTGGCCCCGATTAGCGGGGGTTCCTACAATGAGCAGTTCTTC. Translating gives CASSLAPISGGSYNEQFF.

This clonotype showed up many times. V gene TRBV28 combines with J gene TRBJ2-5, with D possibly TRBD2 on 6 matching bases. Looked up from germline, CDR1 is MDHEN and CDR2 is SYDVKM. V was trimmed by 6 bases and J by 4 bases, leaving 12 bases between them. The CDR3 length is 13 residues. CDR3 sequence (DNA): TGTGCCAGCAGACTGGGCGGGATAGAGACCCAGTACTTC. Its protein product is CASRLGGIETQYF.

This clonotype was found a few times. The chain uses TRBV12-3 or TRBV12-4 and TRBJ1-5; no clear D. The CDR3 has 15 residues. The V gene lost 6 bases and the J gene lost 1 base, with 13 bases spanning the gap. DNA for the CDR3: TGTGCCAGCAGAGGAGGCAATTTGAGCAATCAGCCCCAGCATTTT. Translating gives CASRGGNLSNQPQHF.

Many counts were recorded for this clonotype. The chain uses TRBV20-1 and TRBJ2-1; 7 bases align to TRBD2. The CDR3 length is 14 residues. Looked up from germline, CDR1 is DFQATT and CDR2 is SNEGSKA (reference sequence). J was trimmed by 5 bases and V by 0 bases; bases with no gene match: 4. CDR3 nucleotides: TGCAGTGCTAGAGACCCCGGACTAGACAATGAGCAGTTCTTC. It translates to CSARDPGLDNEQFF.

There are many counts of this clonotype. CDR3 sequence reads: CASSLIPWHTEAFF. CDR3 sequence (DNA): TGCGCCAGCAGCTTGATCCCCTGGCACACTGAAGCTTTCTTT. V is TRBV5-1 and J is TRBJ1-1; D remains ambiguous. This CDR3 is 14 amino acids long. Germline CDR1 and CDR2: SGHRS and YFSETQ. V was cut by 1 base and J by 3 bases, with 10 bases left in between.